What follows are 4 T cell receptor beta chains derived from one specimen sequenced in a study. TCRdb re-analysed the reads in MiXCR, keeping a single row per CDR3 protein. The table shows around 3,600 distinct CDR3 sequences, with over 7.5% occurring only once. The specimen sequenced was CD4+ T cells from synovial fluid. The receptors come from a human donor with rheumatoid arthritis.

This clonotype is classed as medium-sized. This sequence joins TRBV24-1 and TRBJ2-2; D remains unclear. V lost 2 bases and J 3 bases, leaving 3 bases between the germline ends. This CDR3 is built from 13 residues. Germline lookup yields CDR1 KGHDR and CDR2 SFDVKD. CDR3 protein: CATSDSHTGELFF. The CDR3 nucleotides read TGTGCCACCAGTGATTCCCACACCGGGGAGCTGTTTTTT.

This clonotype counts as medium-sized. The gene calls are TRBV7-2 and TRBJ2-1; possibly TRBD2 for D (6 bases). CDR3 size: 14 residues. The V gene lost 3 bases and the J gene lost 7 bases, with 13 bases spanning the gap. Germline V gives CDR1 SGHTA, CDR2 FQGNSA. As DNA, the CDR3 is TGTGCCAGCAGCTTGACTAGTTCCCTAAATGAGCAGTTCTTC. It is translated as CASSLTSSLNEQFF.

This clonotype is termed medium-sized. This chain uses TRBV6-2 or TRBV6-3 with TRBJ2-7; D remains unclear. Deletions cut 2 bases from V and 0 bases from J, with 5 bases between. CDR3 length: 13 residues. CDR1 MNHEY and CDR2 SVGEGT come from the germline V gene. CDR3 sequence reads: CASSYLPSYEQYF. The CDR3 region has the DNA TGTGCCAGCAGTTACCTTCCCTCCTACGAGCAGTACTTC.

By share of the sample, this clonotype is medium-sized (0.01 to 0.1%). The chain recombines TRBV20-1 with TRBJ1-6; weak D call: TRBD1 (5 bases). Germline V lookup: CDR1 DFQATT, CDR2 SNEGSKA (reference sequence). The CDR3 runs 16 residues. V shed 4 bases and J shed 6 bases, with 19 bases lying between them. CDR3 DNA sequence: TGCAGTGCTACGTACCAGGGAAGAAGTGTTAATTCACCCCTCCACTTT. It encodes CSATYQGRSVNSPLHF.